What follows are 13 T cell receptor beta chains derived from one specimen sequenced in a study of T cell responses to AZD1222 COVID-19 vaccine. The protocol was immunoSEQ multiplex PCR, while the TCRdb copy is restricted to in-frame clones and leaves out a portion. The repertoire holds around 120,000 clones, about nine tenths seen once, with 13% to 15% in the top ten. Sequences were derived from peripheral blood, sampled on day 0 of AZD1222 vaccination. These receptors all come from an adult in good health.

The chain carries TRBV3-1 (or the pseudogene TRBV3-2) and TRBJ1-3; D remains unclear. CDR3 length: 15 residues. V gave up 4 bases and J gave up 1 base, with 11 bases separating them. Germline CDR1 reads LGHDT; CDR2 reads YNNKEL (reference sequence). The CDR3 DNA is TGTGCCAGCAGCCTAACTAGAGGGTCTGGAAACACCATATATTTT. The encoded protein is CASSLTRGSGNTIYF.

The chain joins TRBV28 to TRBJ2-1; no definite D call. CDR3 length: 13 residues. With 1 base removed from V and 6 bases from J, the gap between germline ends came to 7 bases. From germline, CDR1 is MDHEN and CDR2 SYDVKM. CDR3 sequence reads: CASSLSRTNEQFF. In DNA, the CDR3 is TGTGCCAGCAGTTTATCCAGGACCAATGAGCAGTTCTTC.

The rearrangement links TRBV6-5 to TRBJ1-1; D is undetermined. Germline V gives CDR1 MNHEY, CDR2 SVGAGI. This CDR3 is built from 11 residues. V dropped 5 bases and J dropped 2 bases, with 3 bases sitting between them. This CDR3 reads CASSPNTEAFF. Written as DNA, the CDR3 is TGTGCCAGCAGTCCCAACACTGAAGCTTTCTTT.

CDR3 protein: CATSRGGLIDTQYF. The DNA for the CDR3 is TGTGCCACCAGCAGAGGGGGGCTCATAGATACGCAGTATTTT. The V gene is TRBV15, the J gene TRBJ2-3; perhaps TRBD1 as D (6 bases). V lost 1 base and J 5 bases, leaving 10 bases between the germline ends. The CDR3 runs 14 residues. The germline CDR1 and CDR2 sequences are LNHNV and YYDKDF (reference sequence). The variable domain in full, completed from reference TRBV15 and TRBJ2-3, reads DAMVIQNPRYQVTQFGKPVTLSCSQTLNHNVMYWYQQKSSQAPKLLFHYYDKDFNNEADTPDNFQSRRPNTSFCFLDIRSPGLGDTAMYLCATSRGGLIDTQYFGPGTRLTVL.

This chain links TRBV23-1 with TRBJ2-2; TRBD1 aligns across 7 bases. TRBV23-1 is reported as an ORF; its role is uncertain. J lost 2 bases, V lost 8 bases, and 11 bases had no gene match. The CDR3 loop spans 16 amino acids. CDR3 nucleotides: TGCGCCAGCGACCACCTAGGGGACAGAAACACCGGGGAGCTGTTTTTT. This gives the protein CASDHLGDRNTGELFF.

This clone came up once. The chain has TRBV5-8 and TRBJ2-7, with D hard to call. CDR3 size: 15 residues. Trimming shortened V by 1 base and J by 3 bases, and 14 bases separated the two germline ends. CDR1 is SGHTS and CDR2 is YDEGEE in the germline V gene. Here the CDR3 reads CASSLLSGLHYEQYF. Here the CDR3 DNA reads TGTGCCAGCAGCTTGTTGTCCGGGCTCCACTACGAGCAGTACTTC.

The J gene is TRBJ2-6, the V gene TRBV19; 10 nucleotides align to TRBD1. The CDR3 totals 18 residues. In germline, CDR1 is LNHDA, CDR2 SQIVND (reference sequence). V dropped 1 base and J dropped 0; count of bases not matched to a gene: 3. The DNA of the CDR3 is TGTGCCAGTAGTATAGTCCGGGACAGGGGCTCTGGGGCCAACGTCCTGACTTTC. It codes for CASSIVRDRGSGANVLTF.

CDR3 coding DNA: TGTGCCAGCGGGGAAAGGGAACTTTCCTACAATGAGCAGTTCTTC. Its protein is CASGERELSYNEQFF. The chain has TRBV2 and TRBJ2-1; D ambiguous. This CDR3 comprises 15 residues. CDR1 and CDR2 from the germline V gene are SNHLY and FYNNEI. Between the trimmed V and J ends, which lost 8 bases and 1 base, there was a span of 15 bases. The variable domain in full, completed from reference TRBV2 and TRBJ2-1, reads EPEVTQTPSHQVTQMGQEVILRCVPISNHLYFYWYRQILGQKVEFLVSFYNNEISEKSEIFDDQFSVERPDGSNFTLKIRSTKLEDSAMYFCASGERELSYNEQFFGPGTRLTVL.

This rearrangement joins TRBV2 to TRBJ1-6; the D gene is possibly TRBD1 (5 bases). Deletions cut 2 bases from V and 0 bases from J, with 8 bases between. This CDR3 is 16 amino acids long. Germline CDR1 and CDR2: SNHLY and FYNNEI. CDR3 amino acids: CASSEHRSSYNSPLHF. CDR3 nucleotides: TGTGCCAGCAGTGAACACAGGAGCTCCTATAATTCACCCCTCCACTTT.

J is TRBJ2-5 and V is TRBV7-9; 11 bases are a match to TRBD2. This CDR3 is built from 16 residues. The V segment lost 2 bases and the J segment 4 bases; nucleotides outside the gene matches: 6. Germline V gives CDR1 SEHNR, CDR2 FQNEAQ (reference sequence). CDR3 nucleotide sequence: TGTGCCAGCAGCTTACTTTCTAGCGGGGGGTTAGAGACCCAGTACTTC. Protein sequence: CASSLLSSGGLETQYF.

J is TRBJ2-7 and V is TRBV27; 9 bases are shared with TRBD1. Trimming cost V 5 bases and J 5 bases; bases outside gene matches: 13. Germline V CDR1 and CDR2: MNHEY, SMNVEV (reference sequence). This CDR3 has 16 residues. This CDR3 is CASSTNTGGGPNEQYF. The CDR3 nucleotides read TGTGCCAGCAGTACAAATACAGGGGGCGGTCCCAACGAGCAGTACTTC.

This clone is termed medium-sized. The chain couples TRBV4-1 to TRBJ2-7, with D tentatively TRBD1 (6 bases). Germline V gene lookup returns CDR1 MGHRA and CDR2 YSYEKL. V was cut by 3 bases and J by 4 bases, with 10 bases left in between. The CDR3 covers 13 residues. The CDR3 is CASSQEGQYEQYF. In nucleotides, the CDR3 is TGCGCCAGCAGCCAGGAAGGACAGTACGAGCAGTACTTC.

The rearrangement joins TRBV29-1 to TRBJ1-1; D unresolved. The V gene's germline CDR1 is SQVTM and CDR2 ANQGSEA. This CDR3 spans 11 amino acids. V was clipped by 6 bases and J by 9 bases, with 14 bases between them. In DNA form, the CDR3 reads TGCAGCGTCGACGACGGCCCGAAAGCTTTCTTT. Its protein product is CSVDDGPKAFF.